These 8 T cell receptor beta chains came from one sample sequenced in a study of beta chain features in type 1 diabetes. Study results and caveats: All four CD4+ subsets of Type 1 diabetes patients contained TCRB CDR3s that were moderately but significantly shorter.

Their cognate antigens are unknown. Every bit of the isolated RNA underwent reverse transcription, so sequencing read expressed TCRB transcripts. Repertoires were generated with immunoSEQ multiplex PCR, while TCRdb's copy carries only in-frame clones and drops some. Of more than 300,000 clones listed, around 9.6% are singletons. Sequencing was done on a sample of central memory CD4+ T cells from blood. Source of these receptors: a man aged 25-45 years with type 1 diabetes.

The rearrangement uses TRBV4-2 and TRBJ2-1; no firm D call. Germline lookup yields CDR1 LGHNA and CDR2 YNFKEQ. Trimming removed 4 bases at V and 6 bases at J, with 13 bases between. The length of the CDR3 is 14 residues. Written as DNA, the CDR3 is TGTGCCAGCAGCCTGCAATTCCGGGTCAATGAGCAGTTCTTC. Its protein is CASSLQFRVNEQFF.

In the case of this clone: Other DNA sequences within the sample encode an identical CDR3. The chain links TRBV4-1 to TRBJ2-1; D uncertain. Germline V gene data show CDR1 as MGHRA and CDR2 as YSYEKL. V was clipped by 1 base and J by 0 bases, with 10 bases between them. This CDR3 spans 16 amino acids. The CDR3 loop is CASSQGTQSSYNEQFF. The CDR3 region has the DNA TGCGCCAGCAGCCAAGGGACCCAGAGCTCCTACAATGAGCAGTTCTTC.

This clone was picked up a small number of times. The chain joins TRBV19 to TRBJ2-1; 11 nucleotides match TRBD2. Germline values: CDR1 LNHDA, CDR2 SQIVND (reference sequence). The CDR3 length is 15 residues. Trimming at V came to 10 bases and at J to 6 bases, leaving 11 bases not matched to a gene. The CDR3 region is CATLAGGTPLNEQFF. CDR3 in DNA: TGTGCCACCTTAGCGGGAGGGACCCCCCTCAATGAGCAGTTCTTC.

This clone was observed a few times. The chain is built from TRBV14 and TRBJ2-5; no reliable D call. The J call may be wrong; the DNA end is better matched by TRBJ2-7. CDR1 is SGHDN, CDR2 FVKESK, per germline. This CDR3 has 14 amino acids. The CDR3, as DNA: TGTGCCAGCAGCCCGTGGACCGCCTCCTACGAGCAGTACTTC. This translates into CASSPWTASYEQYF.

This clone was seen more than once but under ten times. J is TRBJ2-7 and V is TRBV9; TRBD2 might be the D (6 bases). V shed 3 bases and J shed 0 bases, with 13 bases lying between them. This CDR3 has 15 amino acids. Germline CDR1 is SGDLS and CDR2 is YYNGEE. CDR3 sequence reads: CASSGAPGSSYEQYF. The CDR3 DNA is TGTGCCAGCAGCGGAGCTCCCGGGAGCTCCTACGAGCAGTACTTC.

The rearrangement uses TRBV4-3 and TRBJ2-3; D is uncertain. Germline V gene data show CDR1 as LGHNA and CDR2 as YSLEER. There are 17 residues in the CDR3. Trimming shortened V by 0 bases and J by 0 bases, and 13 bases separated the two germline ends. The CDR3 protein is CASSQEVLAPSTDTQYF. In DNA, the CDR3 is TGCGCCAGCAGCCAAGAAGTGTTAGCCCCCAGCACAGATACGCAGTATTTT.

This clone has more than one count but fewer than ten. The chain joins TRBV9 to TRBJ2-7; D possibly matches TRBD1 or TRBD2 (6 bases each). The germline gives CDR1 SGDLS, CDR2 YYNGEE. The CDR3 is 15 residues long. Trimming left V 3 bases short and J 7 bases short, with 20 bases between. DNA of the CDR3: TGTGCCAGCAGCGACTACTCGAGGGGGGCGGAAGAGCAGTACTTC. Its translation: CASSDYSRGAEEQYF.

This clone was counted between two and nine times. The CDR3 spells CASSTHGTGNQPQHF. DNA of the CDR3: TGTGCCAGCTCTACACACGGGACAGGCAATCAGCCCCAGCATTTT. The chain uses TRBV6-1 and TRBJ1-5; 7 bases are shared with TRBD1. V shed 8 bases and J 2 bases; nucleotides not matched to a gene: 9. Germline V gives CDR1 MNHNS, CDR2 SASEGT. The CDR3 has 15 residues.